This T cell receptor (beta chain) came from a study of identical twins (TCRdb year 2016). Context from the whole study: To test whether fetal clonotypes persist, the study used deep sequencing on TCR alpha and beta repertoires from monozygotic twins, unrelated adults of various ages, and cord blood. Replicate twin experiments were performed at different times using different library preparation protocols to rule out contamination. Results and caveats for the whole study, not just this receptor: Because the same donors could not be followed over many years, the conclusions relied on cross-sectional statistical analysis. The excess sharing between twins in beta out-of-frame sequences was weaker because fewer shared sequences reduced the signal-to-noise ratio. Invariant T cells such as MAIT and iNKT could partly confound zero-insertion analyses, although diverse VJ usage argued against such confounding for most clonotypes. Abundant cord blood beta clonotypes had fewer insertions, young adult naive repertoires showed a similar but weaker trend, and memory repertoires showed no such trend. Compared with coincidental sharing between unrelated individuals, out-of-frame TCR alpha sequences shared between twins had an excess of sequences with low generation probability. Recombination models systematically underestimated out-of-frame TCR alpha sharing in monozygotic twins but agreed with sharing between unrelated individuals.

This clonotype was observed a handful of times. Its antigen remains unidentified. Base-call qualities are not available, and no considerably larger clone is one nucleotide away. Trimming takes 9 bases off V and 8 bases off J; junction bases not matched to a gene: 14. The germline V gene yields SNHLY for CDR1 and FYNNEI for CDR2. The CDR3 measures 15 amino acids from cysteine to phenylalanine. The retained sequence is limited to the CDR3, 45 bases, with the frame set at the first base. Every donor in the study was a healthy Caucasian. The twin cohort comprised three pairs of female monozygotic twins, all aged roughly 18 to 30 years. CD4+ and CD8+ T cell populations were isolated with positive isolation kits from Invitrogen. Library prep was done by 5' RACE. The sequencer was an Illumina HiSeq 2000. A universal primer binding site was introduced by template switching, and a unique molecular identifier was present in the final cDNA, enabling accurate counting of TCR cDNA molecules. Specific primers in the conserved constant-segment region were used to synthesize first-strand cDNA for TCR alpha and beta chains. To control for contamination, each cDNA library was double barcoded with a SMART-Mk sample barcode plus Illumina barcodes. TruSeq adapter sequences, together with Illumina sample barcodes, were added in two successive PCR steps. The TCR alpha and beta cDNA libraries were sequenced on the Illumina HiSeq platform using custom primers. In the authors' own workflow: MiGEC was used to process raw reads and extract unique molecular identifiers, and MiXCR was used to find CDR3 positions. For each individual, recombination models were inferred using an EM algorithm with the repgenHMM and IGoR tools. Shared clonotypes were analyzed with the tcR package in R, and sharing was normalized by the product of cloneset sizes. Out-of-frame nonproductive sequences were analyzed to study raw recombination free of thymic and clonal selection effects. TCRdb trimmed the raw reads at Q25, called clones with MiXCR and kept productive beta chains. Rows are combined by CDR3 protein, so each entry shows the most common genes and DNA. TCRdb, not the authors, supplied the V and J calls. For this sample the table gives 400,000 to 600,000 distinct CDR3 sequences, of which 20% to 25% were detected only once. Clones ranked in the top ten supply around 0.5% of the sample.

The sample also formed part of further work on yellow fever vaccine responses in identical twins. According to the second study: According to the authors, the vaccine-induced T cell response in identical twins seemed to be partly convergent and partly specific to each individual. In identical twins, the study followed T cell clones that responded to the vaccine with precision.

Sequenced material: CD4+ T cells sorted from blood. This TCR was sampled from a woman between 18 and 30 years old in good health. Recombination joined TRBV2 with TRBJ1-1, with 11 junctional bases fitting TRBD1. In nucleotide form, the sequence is TGTGCCAGTGTTGCCCGGGACAGGGGGTTCTGGGAAGCTTTCTTT. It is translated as CASVARDRGFWEAFF.